The 18 T cell receptor beta chains presented below share a single source sample, sequenced in a study of resident and recirculating memory T cells in vitiligo. Only in-frame clones appear in the TCRdb table, and some are missing; sequencing was by immunoSEQ multiplex PCR. The profile shows tens of thousands of clones, 92% of them singletons. The sequenced material came from blood. Receptor source: a male donor with vitiligo.

The rearrangement joins TRBV28 to TRBJ1-2; D remains unclear. The CDR3 has 13 amino acids. CDR1 MDHEN and CDR2 SYDVKM come from the germline V gene. Trimming took 8 bases from V and 2 from J, leaving 12 bases between them. CDR3 amino acids: CASEEVQNYGYTF. The CDR3 bases are TGTGCCAGCGAGGAGGTGCAGAACTATGGCTACACCTTC.

The chain combines TRBV13 with TRBJ1-5, with 7 bases fitting TRBD1. From germline, CDR1 is PRHDT and CDR2 FYEKMQ (reference sequence). The CDR3 has 16 amino acids. With 1 base clipped from V and 4 bases from J, the junction kept 7 bases outside the gene matches. CDR3 loop: CASSLVGTARNQPQHF. The CDR3 DNA reads TGTGCCAGCAGCTTAGTAGGGACAGCCAGAAATCAGCCCCAGCATTTT.

The chain uses TRBV9 and TRBJ2-5; perhaps TRBD2 as D (7 bases). The germline V and J ends were trimmed by 4 bases and 4 bases, with 17 bases remaining between them. The CDR3 loop spans 15 amino acids. Germline V gene data show CDR1 as SGDLS and CDR2 as YYNGEE. The CDR3 is CASSYLGGGGETQYF. The CDR3 DNA sequence: TGTGCCAGCAGCTACCTAGGAGGGGGGGGAGAGACCCAGTACTTC.

This clone was picked up one time. The chain is built from TRBV4-3 and TRBJ2-3; 11 bases are a match to TRBD1. CDR1 and CDR2 from the germline V gene are LGHNA and YSLEER. V gave up 0 bases and J gave up 3 bases; unmatched junction bases: 5. The CDR3 is 17 amino acids. CDR3 bases: TGCGCCAGCAGCCAAGACCCGGGACAGGGGGAGACAGATACGCAGTATTTT. It encodes CASSQDPGQGETDTQYF.

The gene calls are TRBV5-1 and TRBJ2-3, with 11 bases identical to TRBD2. The length of the CDR3 is 17 residues. The junction had 5 bases not matched to a gene; V was cut back by 2 bases and J by 0 bases. CDR1 SGHRS and CDR2 YFSETQ come from the germline V gene. CDR3 sequence: CASSLGTSGSSTDTQYF. In DNA, the CDR3 is TGCGCCAGCAGCTTAGGGACTAGCGGCAGTAGCACAGATACGCAGTATTTT.

V and J are TRBV5-1 and TRBJ2-1; tentatively, D is TRBD2 (5 bases). From germline, CDR1 is SGHRS and CDR2 YFSETQ. Trimming took off 4 bases at V and 5 bases at J, with 19 bases between the two ends. The CDR3 has 16 amino acids. The CDR3 loop is CASSEVPSGRNNEQFF. Written as DNA, the CDR3 is TGCGCCAGCAGCGAAGTCCCCAGCGGCAGAAACAATGAGCAGTTCTTC.

J is TRBJ2-5 and V is TRBV12-5; TRBD2 aligns across 9 bases. This CDR3 is built from 15 residues. CDR1 is LGHNT, CDR2 FRNRAP, per germline. Trimming took 7 bases from V and 3 from J; bases not matched to a gene: 9. The CDR3 here is CASADGTSIKETQYF. In nucleotides, the CDR3 is TGTGCTAGTGCCGACGGGACTAGCATAAAAGAGACCCAGTACTTC.

The gene calls are TRBV10-2 and TRBJ2-1; TRBD2 matches at 11 bases. The CDR3 contains 14 residues. Germline-derived CDR1 and CDR2 are WSHSY and SAAADI. The V segment lost 4 bases and the J segment 10 bases; nucleotides outside the gene matches: 6. The CDR3 reads CASSGSGTSGEQFF. DNA for the CDR3: TGCGCCAGCAGTGGCTCCGGGACTAGCGGAGAGCAGTTCTTC.

V gene TRBV6-4 combines with J gene TRBJ2-1, with D possibly being TRBD2 (5 bases). Trimming stripped 0 bases from V and 10 bases from J, with 10 bases between. CDR3 length equals 13 residues. Germline V gene lookup returns CDR1 MRHNA and CDR2 SNTAGT. CDR3 in DNA: TGTGCCAGCAGTGACTCCGGGGTGGGGGAGCAGTTCTTC. This sequence encodes CASSDSGVGEQFF.

V gene TRBV7-2 combines with J gene TRBJ2-7; D ambiguous. Germline lookup yields CDR1 SGHTA and CDR2 FQGNSA. V was clipped by 2 bases and J by 8 bases, with 13 bases between them. CDR3 length equals 13 residues. The CDR3 DNA follows: TGTGCCAGCAGCTTAAATGGCCAGGTACAGCAGTACTTC. As protein: CASSLNGQVQQYF.

The chain couples TRBV28 to TRBJ2-7; maybe TRBD1 (5 bases). Germline V gives CDR1 MDHEN, CDR2 SYDVKM. CDR3 size: 15 residues. V lost 0 bases and J 1 base, leaving 10 bases between the germline ends. This chain's CDR3 is CASSLWGQISYEQYF. DNA of the CDR3: TGTGCCAGCAGTTTATGGGGGCAGATTTCCTACGAGCAGTACTTC.

V is TRBV5-4 and J is TRBJ1-2; no reliable D call. This CDR3 region has 13 residues. Per the germline V gene, CDR1 is SGHNT and CDR2 is YYREEE (reference sequence). V lost 5 bases and J 0 bases, leaving 8 bases between the germline ends. CDR3 DNA: TGTGCCAGCAGTCACACGTCTAACTATGGCTACACCTTC. Its protein is CASSHTSNYGYTF. The full variable domain, its missing parts supplied by reference TRBV5-4 and TRBJ1-2, is ETGVTQSPTHLIKTRGQQVTLRCSSQSGHNTVSWYQQALGQGPQFIFQYYREEENGRGNFPPRFSGLQFPNYSSELNVNALELDDSALYLCASSHTSNYGYTFGSGTRLTVV.

The chain uses TRBV11-3 and TRBJ2-2, with 11 positions matching TRBD2. Trimming cost V 2 bases and J 4 bases; bases outside gene matches: 3. This CDR3 is 16 amino acids long. Germline loops: CDR1 SGHNT, CDR2 YENEEA. The CDR3: CASSLHTSGGTGELFF. For the CDR3, the DNA is TGTGCCAGCAGCTTACACACTAGCGGGGGCACCGGGGAGCTGTTTTTT.

This clone was picked up one time. The rearrangement joins TRBV5-1 to TRBJ2-1; TRBD2 agrees at 15 bases. This CDR3 has 17 residues. Germline trimming cut 0 bases from V and 5 bases from J; bases unmatched to any gene: 3. The germline gives CDR1 SGHRS, CDR2 YFSETQ. CDR3 amino acids: CASSLEGLAGGDNEQFF. The CDR3 coding sequence is TGCGCCAGCAGCTTGGAGGGACTAGCGGGGGGCGACAATGAGCAGTTCTTC.

This clone was picked up one time. This sequence joins TRBV6-5 and TRBJ2-2; 8 positions match TRBD1. V shed 5 bases and J 4 bases; nucleotides not matched to a gene: 6. The CDR3 is made up of 15 amino acids. Germline V lookup: CDR1 MNHEY, CDR2 SVGAGI. The CDR3 DNA follows: TGTGCCAGCAGTCTCCCAGGGGGCGGCACCGGGGAGCTGTTTTTT. This sequence encodes CASSLPGGGTGELFF.

This chain uses TRBV5-4 with TRBJ2-3; 13 nucleotides match TRBD2. The CDR3 loop spans 19 amino acids. V lost 5 bases, J lost 1 base, and 13 bases stayed unmatched. Germline assignment: CDR1 SGHNT and CDR2 YYREEE (reference sequence). CDR3: CASSLLAGGPGLGTDTQYF. DNA for the CDR3: TGTGCCAGCAGTCTACTAGCGGGAGGGCCGGGGCTTGGCACAGATACGCAGTATTTT.

This rearrangement joins TRBV6-1 to TRBJ2-3; 9 nucleotides line up with TRBD1. There are 16 residues in the CDR3. Germline lookup yields CDR1 MNHNS and CDR2 SASEGT. V dropped 4 bases and J dropped 3; count of bases not matched to a gene: 8. CDR3 nucleotide sequence: TGTGCCAGCAGTGGGGGACAGGGTATGGGGACAGATACGCAGTATTTT. This codes for CASSGGQGMGTDTQYF.

The rearrangement links TRBV21-1 to TRBJ1-2; the listed D gene, TRBD1, was not tested against the DNA. TRBV21-1 is given as a pseudogene. The CDR3 runs to 17 residues. CDR3 region: CASSKQTRPTGGSGYTF. The CDR3 DNA follows: TGTGCCAGCAGCAAACAAACTCGCCCGACAGGGGGCAGTGGCTACACCTTC.